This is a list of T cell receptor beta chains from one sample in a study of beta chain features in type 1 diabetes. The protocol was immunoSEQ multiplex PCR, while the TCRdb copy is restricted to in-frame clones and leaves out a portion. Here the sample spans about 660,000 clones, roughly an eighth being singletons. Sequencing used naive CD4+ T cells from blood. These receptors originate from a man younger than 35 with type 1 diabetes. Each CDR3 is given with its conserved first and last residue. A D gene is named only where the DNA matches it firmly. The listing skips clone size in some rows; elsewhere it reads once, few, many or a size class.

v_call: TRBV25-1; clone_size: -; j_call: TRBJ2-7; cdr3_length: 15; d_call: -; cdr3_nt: TGTGCCAGCAGTGGACCGGGTTCCCAGGCCTCCGAGCAGTACTTC; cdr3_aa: CASSGPGSQASEQYF
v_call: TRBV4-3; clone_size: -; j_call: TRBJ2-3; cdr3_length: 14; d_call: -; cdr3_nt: TGCGCCAGCAGCCAAGGTCAGGGGGGAGATACGCAGTATTTT; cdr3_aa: CASSQGQGGDTQYF
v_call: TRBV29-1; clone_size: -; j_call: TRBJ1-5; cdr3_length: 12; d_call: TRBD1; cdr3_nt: TGCAGCGTCACGACAGGGGATGGGCCCCAGCATTTT; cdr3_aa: CSVTTGDGPQHF
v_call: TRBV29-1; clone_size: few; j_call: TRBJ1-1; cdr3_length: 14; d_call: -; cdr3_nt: TGCAGCGTTGGCGGACAGCCCTTTAACACTGAAGCTTTCTTT; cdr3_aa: CSVGGQPFNTEAFF
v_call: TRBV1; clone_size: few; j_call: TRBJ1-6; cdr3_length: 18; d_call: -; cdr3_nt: TGCACCAGCAGCCAACCTCGGGACAGGGAGGTAGATAATTCACCCCTCCACTTT; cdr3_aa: CTSSQPRDREVDNSPLHF
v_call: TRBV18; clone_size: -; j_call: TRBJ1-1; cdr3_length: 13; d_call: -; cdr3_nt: TGTGCCAGCTCAATTGCACGGGGCACTGAAGCTTTCTTT; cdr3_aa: CASSIARGTEAFF
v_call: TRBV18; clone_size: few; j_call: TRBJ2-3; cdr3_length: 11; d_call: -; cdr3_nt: TGTGCCAGTCCGCTAATAGATACGCAGTATTTT; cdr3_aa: CASPLIDTQYF
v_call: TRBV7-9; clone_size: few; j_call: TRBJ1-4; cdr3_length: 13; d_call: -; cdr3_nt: TGTGCCAGCAGCTTAGTTGGGGGTGAAAAACTGTTTTTT; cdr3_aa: CASSLVGGEKLFF
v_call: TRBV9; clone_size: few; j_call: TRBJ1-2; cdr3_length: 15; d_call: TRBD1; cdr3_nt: TGTGCCAGCAGCCTTCCGACAGGGCGGGTCTATGGCTACACCTTC; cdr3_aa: CASSLPTGRVYGYTF
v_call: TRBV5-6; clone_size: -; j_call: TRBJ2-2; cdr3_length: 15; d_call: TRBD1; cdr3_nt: TGTGCCAGCAGCAGACCGACAGGGCGTACCGGGGAGCTGTTTTTT; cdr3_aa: CASSRPTGRTGELFF
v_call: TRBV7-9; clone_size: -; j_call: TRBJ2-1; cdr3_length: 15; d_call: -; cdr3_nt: TGTGCCAGCAGCTCCAGGGCCGGCTCCTACAATGAGCAGTTCTTC; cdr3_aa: CASSSRAGSYNEQFF
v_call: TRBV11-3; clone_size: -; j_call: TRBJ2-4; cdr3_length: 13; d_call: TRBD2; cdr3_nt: TGTGCCAGCAGCCCGGGGGGGGCCGGCACTCAGTACTTC; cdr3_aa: CASSPGGAGTQYF
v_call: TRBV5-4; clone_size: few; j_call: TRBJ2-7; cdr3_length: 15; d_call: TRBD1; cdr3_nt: TGTGCCAGCAGCTCGCGAAGAGGGGGCTCGAACGAGCAGTACTTC; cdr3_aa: CASSSRRGGSNEQYF
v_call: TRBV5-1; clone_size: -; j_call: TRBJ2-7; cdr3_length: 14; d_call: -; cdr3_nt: TGCGCCAGCACCCCTGCCCCTCCATTGGGAGAGCAGTACTTC; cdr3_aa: CASTPAPPLGEQYF
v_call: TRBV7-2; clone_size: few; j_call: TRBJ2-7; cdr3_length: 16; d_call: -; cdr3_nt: TGTGCCAGCAGCTTAGCGCTGGTCGGATCGGGGAACGAGCAGTACTTC; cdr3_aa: CASSLALVGSGNEQYF
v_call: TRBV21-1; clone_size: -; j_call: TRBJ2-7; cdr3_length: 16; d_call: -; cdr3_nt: TGTGCCAGCAGCAAACGGGGTAGGACAGGGGGCGTCGAGCAGTACTTC; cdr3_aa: CASSKRGRTGGVEQYF
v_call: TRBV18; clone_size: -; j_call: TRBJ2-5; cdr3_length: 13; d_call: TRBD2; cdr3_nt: TGTGCCAGCTCCGCGGGGGGAGGCGAGACCCAGTACTTC; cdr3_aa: CASSAGGGETQYF
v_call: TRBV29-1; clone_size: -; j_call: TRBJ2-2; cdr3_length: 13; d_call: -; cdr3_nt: TGCAGCGTTGCGCAGGGAGGCACCGGGGAGCTGTTTTTT; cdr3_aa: CSVAQGGTGELFF
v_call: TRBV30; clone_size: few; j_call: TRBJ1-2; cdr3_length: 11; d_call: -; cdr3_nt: TGTGCCTGGAGTGGTATCAAGGGCTACACCTTC; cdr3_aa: CAWSGIKGYTF
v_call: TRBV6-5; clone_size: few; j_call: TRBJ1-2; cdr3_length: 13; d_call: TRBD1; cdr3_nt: TGTGCCAACAGACAGGGTTCAGCTTATGGCTACACCTTC; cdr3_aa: CANRQGSAYGYTF
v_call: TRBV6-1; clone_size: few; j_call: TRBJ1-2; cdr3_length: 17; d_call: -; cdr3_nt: TGTGCCAGCAGTGATATTGTGAGGCCGACCCTCTACTATGGCTACACCTTC; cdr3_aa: CASSDIVRPTLYYGYTF
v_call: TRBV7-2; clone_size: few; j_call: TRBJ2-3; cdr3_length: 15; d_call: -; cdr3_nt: TGTGCCAGCAGCTTTACCCAGGGCCTGGCAAGTACGCAGTATTTT; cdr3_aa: CASSFTQGLASTQYF
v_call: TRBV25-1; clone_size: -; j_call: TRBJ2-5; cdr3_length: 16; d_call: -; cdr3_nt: TGTGCCAGCAGTGAAAGCGGGGCAGGGGGTGGGGAGACCCAGTACTTC; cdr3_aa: CASSESGAGGGETQYF
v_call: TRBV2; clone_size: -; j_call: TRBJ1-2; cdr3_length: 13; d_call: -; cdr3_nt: TGTGCCAGCAGTGAAGGGCCCTACTATGGCTACACCTTC; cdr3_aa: CASSEGPYYGYTF
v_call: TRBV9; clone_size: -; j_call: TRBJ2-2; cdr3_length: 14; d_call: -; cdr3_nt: TGTGCCAGCAGCGTAGCGTCAGGGGTCGGGGAGCTGTTTTTT; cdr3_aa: CASSVASGVGELFF
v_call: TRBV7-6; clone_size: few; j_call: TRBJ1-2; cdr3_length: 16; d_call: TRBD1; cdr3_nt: TGTGCCAGCAGCCCGAGACAGGGAGAATTGACGGGTGGCTACACCTTC; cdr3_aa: CASSPRQGELTGGYTF
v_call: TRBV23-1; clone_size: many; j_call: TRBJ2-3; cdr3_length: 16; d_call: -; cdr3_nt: TGCGCCAGCAGTCAATCGTCCTGGCTCCTCACAGATACGCAGTATTTT; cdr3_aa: CASSQSSWLLTDTQYF
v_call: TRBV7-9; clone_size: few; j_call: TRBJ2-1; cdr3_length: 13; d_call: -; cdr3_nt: TGTGCCAGCAGCTTTGCCCGGGACGATGAGCAGTTCTTC; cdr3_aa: CASSFARDDEQFF
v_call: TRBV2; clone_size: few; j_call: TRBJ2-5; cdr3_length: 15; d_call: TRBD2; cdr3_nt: TGTGCCAGCTCCCGTGGGGGGGTCAGCCAAGAGACCCAGTACTTC; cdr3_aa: CASSRGGVSQETQYF
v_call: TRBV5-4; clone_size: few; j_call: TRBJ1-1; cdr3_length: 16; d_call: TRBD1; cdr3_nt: TGTGCCAGCAGCCCACCCGGACAGGGGGAGAGGACTGAAGCTTTCTTT; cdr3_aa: CASSPPGQGERTEAFF
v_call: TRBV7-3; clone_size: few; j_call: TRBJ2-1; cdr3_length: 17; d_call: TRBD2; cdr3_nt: TGTGCCAGCAGCTTATACCCGCCCGGCGGGGGCTACAATGAGCAGTTCTTC; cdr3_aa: CASSLYPPGGGYNEQFF
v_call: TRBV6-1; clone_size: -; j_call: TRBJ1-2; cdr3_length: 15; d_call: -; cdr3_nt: TGTGCCAGCAGTGGGCAGCCGGCGTACGACTATGGCTACACCTTC; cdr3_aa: CASSGQPAYDYGYTF
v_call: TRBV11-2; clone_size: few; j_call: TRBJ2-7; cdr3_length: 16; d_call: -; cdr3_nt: TGTGCCAGCAGCCCACCGGGGGCAGAAGGTATAGGCGAGCAGTACTTC; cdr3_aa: CASSPPGAEGIGEQYF
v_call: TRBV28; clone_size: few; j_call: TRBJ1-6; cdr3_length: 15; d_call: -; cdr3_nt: TGTGCCAGCCATCCCCTAGTGTCTTGGGGAGTTCCCCTCCACTTT; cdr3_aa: CASHPLVSWGVPLHF
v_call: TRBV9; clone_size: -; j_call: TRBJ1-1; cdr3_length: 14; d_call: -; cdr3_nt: TGTGCCAGCAGCGCGACTGCCGACAACACTGAAGCTTTCTTT; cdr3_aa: CASSATADNTEAFF
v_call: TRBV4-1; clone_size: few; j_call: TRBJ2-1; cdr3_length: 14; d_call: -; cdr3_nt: TGCGCCAGCACCTCTGGGGCGAAGAATACCGAGCAGTTCTTC; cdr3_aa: CASTSGAKNTEQFF
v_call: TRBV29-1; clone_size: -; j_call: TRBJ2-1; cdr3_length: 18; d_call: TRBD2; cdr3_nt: TGCAGCGCTAGACCTGGGGTAGCGGGAGAACCCGGAAGAATTGAGCAGTTCTTC; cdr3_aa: CSARPGVAGEPGRIEQFF
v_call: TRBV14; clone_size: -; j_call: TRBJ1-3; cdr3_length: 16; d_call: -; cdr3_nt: TGTGCCAGCAGCCAAGAAGGGGTTAACTCTGGAAACACCATATATTTT; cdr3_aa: CASSQEGVNSGNTIYF
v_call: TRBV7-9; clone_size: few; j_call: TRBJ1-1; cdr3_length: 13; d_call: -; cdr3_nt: TGTGCCAGCAGTACGACAGAGAACACTGAAGCTTTCTTT; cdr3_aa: CASSTTENTEAFF
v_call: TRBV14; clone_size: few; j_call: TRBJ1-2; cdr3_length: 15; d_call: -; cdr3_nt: TGTGCCAGCAGCCAAGATTTGGCCGTACTTGGTGGCTACACCTTC; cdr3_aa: CASSQDLAVLGGYTF